This T cell receptor (beta chain) was identified during a study of sequential checkpoint blockade in melanoma. Study at large: First-line arms were nivolumab then ipilimumab, or the reverse, randomized 1:1. Maintenance nivolumab came after either treatment sequence.

Trimming stripped 7 bases from V and 2 bases from J, with 8 bases between. The germline gives CDR1 LNHDA, CDR2 SQIVND (reference sequence). The CDR3 contains 13 residues. Treatment reported: randomized to nivolumab then ipilimumab (arm A) or the reverse (arm B). Patients had received no earlier DNA-damaging chemotherapy. Sorted cells were live CD3+CD8+, lacking CD19 and CD56, from PBMCs. Produced via immunoSEQ multiplex PCR; TCRdb's table is partial and in-frame only. The sample consists of about 25,000 clones, 60% to 80% of them appearing once. The sample was CD8+ T cells sorted from blood (inferred from file names), taken from a patient given nivolumab and ipilimumab in sequence. The receptor comes from a human donor with melanoma. The chain is built from TRBV19 and TRBJ2-2; D might be TRBD2 (5 bases). This CDR3 reads CASNEGNTGELFF. CDR3 DNA: TGTGCCAGTAATGAGGGAAACACCGGGGAGCTGTTTTTT.